The TCR beta chain under discussion was sequenced for a study of molecular identifiers for immune sequencing clone quantification. Study results and limitations: Among about a million naive cells, spiked Jurkat TCR RNA from a single cell was reportedly detectable.

A single record per CDR3 protein comes from TCRdb applying MiXCR to the PCR reads. In the table there are about 500,000 distinct CDR3 sequences, 25% of which are singletons. This clonotype was seen only a few times. What it recognizes is unknown. Trimming pared 3 bases from V and 4 bases from J, leaving 7 bases between. Germline CDR1 reads MGHRA; CDR2 reads YSYEKL. The CDR3 loop spans 13 amino acids. The specimen was naive CD8+ T cells from blood, with Jurkat cell RNA spiked in. Subset: FACS-sorted CD8+CD4-CCR7+CD45RA+ naive T cells. The V gene is TRBV4-1, the J gene TRBJ2-1, with a possible D match to TRBD2 (5 bases). This clonotype was sampled from a human donor in good health. Some libraries in this study had Jurkat cell RNA spiked in. Here the CDR3 reads CASSQREYNEQFF. In nucleotides, the CDR3 is TGCGCCAGCAGCCAGAGGGAATACAATGAGCAGTTCTTC.